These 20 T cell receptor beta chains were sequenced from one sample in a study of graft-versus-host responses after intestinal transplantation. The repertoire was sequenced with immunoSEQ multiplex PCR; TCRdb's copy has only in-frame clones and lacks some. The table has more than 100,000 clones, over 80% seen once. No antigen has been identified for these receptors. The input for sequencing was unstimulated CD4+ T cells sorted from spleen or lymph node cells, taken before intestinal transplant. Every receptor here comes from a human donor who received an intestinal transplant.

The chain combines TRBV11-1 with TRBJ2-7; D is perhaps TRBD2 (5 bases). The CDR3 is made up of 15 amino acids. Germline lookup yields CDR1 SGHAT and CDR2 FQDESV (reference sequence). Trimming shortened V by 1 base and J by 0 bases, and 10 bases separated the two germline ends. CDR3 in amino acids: CASSLDPGTSYEQYF. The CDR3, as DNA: TGTGCCAGCAGCTTAGACCCGGGAACCTCCTACGAGCAGTACTTC.

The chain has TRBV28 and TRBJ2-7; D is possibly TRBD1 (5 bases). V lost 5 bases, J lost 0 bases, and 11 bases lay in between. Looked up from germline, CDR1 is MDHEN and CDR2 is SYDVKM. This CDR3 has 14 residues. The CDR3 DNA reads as TGTGCCAGCAGTAGGGGCGGAAACTCCTACGAGCAGTACTTC. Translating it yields CASSRGGNSYEQYF.

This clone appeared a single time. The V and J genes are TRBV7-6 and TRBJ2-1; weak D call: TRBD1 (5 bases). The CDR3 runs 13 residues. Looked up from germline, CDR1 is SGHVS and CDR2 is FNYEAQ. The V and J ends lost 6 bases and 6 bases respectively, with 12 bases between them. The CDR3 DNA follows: TGTGCCAGCAGTTTTGATAGGGGCAATGAGCAGTTCTTC. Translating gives CASSFDRGNEQFF. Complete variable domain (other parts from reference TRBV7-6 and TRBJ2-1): GAGVSQSPRYKVTKRGQDVALRCDPISGHVSLYWYRQALGQGPEFLTYFNYEAQQDKSGLPNDRFSAERPEGSISTLTIQRTEQRDSAMYRCASSFDRGNEQFFGPGTRLTVL.

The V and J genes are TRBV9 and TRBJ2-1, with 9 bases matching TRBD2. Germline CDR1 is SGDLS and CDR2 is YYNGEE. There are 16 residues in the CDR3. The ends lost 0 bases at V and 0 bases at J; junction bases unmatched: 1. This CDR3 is CASSVALAGSYNEQFF. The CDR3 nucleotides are TGTGCCAGCAGCGTAGCACTAGCGGGCTCCTACAATGAGCAGTTCTTC.

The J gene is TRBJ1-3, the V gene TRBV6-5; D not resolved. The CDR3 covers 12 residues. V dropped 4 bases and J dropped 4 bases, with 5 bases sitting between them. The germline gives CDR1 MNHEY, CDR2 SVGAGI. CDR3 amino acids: CASSSTGNTIYF. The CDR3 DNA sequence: TGTGCCAGCAGTTCAACCGGAAACACCATATATTTT.

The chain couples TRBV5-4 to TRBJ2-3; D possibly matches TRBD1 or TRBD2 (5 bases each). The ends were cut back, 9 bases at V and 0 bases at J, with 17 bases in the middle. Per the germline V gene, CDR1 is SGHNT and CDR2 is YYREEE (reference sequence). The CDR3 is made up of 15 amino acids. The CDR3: CATRRGASSTDTQYF. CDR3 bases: TGTGCCACAAGGAGAGGGGCTAGTAGCACAGATACGCAGTATTTT.

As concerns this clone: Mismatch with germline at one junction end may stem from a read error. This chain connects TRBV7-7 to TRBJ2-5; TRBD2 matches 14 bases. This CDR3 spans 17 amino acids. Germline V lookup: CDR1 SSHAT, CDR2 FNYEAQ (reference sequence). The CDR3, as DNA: TGTGCTAGCAGCTTAGCCCCGACTAGCGGGAGGGGTGAGACCCAGTACTTC. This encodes CASSLAPTSGRGETQYF.

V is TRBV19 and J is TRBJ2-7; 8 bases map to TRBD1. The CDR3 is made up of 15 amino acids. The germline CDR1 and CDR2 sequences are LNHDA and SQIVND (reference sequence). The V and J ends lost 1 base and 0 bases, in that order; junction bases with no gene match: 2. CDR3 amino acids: CASSIGTGSSYEQYF. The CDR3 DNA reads TGTGCCAGTAGTATAGGGACAGGGAGCTCCTACGAGCAGTACTTC.

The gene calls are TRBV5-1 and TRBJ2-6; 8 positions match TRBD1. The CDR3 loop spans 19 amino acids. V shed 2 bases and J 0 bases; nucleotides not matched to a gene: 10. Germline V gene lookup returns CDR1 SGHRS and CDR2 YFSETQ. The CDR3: CASSFYSGGLGSGANVLTF. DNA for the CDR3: TGCGCCAGCAGCTTCTACTCAGGGGGCCTAGGCTCTGGGGCCAACGTCCTGACTTTC.

CDR3 DNA sequence: TGTGCCAGCAGTTCCGCCGGGACACCAGAGACCCAGTACTTC. This translates into CASSSAGTPETQYF. The chain links TRBV28 to TRBJ2-5; TRBD1 is a possible D gene (6 bases). CDR1 MDHEN and CDR2 SYDVKM come from the germline V gene. Trimming left V 4 bases short and J 4 bases short, with 13 bases between. This CDR3 has 14 amino acids.

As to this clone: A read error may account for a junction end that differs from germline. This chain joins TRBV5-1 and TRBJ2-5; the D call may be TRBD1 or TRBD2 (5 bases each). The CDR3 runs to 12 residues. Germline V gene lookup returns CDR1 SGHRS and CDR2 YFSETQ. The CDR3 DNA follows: TGCGCCAGCAACTTGGGGGAAGAGACCCAGTACTTC. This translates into CASNLGEETQYF.

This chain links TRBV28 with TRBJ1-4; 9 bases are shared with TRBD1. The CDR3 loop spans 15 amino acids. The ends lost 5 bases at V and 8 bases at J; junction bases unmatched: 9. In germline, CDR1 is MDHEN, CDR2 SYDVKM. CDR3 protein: CASSLRTGVTEKLFF. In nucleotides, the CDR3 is TGTGCCAGCAGTCTGCGGACAGGGGTTACAGAAAAACTGTTTTTT.

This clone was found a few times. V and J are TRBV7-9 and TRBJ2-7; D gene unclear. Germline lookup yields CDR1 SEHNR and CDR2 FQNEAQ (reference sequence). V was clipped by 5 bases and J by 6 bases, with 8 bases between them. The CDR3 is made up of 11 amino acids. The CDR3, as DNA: TGTGCCAGCAGCACCCGACGCGAGCAGTACTTC. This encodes CASSTRREQYF.

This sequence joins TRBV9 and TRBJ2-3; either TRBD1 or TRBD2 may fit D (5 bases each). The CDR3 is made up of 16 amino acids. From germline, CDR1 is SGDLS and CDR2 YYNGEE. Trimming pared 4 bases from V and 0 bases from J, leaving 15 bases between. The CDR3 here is CASSSRGETSTDTQYF. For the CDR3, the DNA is TGTGCCAGCAGCTCTAGAGGGGAAACTAGCACAGATACGCAGTATTTT.

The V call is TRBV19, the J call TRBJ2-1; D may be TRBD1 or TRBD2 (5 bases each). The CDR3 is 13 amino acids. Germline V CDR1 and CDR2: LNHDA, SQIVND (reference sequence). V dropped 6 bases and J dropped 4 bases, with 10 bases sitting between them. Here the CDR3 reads CASSRDGYNEQFF. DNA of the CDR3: TGTGCCAGTAGCCGGGACGGATACAATGAGCAGTTCTTC.

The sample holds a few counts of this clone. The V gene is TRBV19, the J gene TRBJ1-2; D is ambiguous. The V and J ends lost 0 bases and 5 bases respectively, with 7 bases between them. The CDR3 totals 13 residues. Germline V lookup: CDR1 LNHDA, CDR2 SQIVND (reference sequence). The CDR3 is CASSIEAGYGYTF. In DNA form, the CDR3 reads TGTGCCAGTAGTATAGAGGCGGGATATGGCTACACCTTC. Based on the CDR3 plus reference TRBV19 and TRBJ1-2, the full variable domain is DGGITQSPKYLFRKEGQNVTLSCEQNLNHDAMYWYRQDPGQGLRLIYYSQIVNDFQKGDIAEGYSVSREKKESFPLTVTSAQKNPTAFYLCASSIEAGYGYTFGSGTRLTVV.

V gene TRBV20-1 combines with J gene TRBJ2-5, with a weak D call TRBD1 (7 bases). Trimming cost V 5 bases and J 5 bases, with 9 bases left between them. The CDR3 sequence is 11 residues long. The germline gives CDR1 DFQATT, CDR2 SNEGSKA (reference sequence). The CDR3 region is CSAQGGETQYF. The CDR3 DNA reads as TGCAGTGCTCAGGGGGGCGAGACCCAGTACTTC.

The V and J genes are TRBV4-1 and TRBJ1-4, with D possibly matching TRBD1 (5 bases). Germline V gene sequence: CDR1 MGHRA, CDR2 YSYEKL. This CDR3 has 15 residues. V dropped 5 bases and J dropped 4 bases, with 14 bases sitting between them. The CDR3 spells CASSFDQGLNEKLFF. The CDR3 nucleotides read TGCGCCAGCAGCTTCGACCAGGGTCTTAATGAAAAACTGTTTTTT.

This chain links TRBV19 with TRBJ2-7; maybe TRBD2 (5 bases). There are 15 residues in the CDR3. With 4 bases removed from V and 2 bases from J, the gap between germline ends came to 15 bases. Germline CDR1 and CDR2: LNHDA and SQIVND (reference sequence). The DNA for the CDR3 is TGTGCCAGTAGTAAAGGCGGGCCCCCCACCTACGAGCAGTACTTC. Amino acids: CASSKGGPPTYEQYF.

CDR3 DNA sequence: TGTGCCAGCTCACCACCGTTAACAGGACCTAGCACAGATACGCAGTATTTT. Protein product: CASSPPLTGPSTDTQYF. V is TRBV18 and J is TRBJ2-3, with D possibly being TRBD1 (5 bases). This CDR3 has 17 residues. V dropped 0 bases and J dropped 0 bases, with 13 bases sitting between them. The V gene's germline CDR1 is KGHSH and CDR2 LQKENI.